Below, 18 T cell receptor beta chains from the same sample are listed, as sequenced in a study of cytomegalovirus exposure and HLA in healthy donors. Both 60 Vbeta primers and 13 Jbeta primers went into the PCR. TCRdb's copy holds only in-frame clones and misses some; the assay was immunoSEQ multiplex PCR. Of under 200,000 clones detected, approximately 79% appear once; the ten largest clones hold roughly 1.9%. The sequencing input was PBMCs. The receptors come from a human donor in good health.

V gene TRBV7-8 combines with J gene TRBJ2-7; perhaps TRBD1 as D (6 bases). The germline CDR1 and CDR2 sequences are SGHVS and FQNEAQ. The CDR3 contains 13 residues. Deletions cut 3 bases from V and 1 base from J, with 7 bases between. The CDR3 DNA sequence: TGTGCCAGCAGCTTTGGACAGTCCTACGAGCAGTACTTC. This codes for CASSFGQSYEQYF.

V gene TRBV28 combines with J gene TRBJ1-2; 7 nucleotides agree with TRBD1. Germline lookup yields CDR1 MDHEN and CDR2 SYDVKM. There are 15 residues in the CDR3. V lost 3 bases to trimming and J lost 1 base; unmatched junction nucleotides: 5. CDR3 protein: CASSLIGTVNYGYTF. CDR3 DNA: TGTGCCAGCAGTTTGATAGGGACAGTTAACTATGGCTACACCTTC.

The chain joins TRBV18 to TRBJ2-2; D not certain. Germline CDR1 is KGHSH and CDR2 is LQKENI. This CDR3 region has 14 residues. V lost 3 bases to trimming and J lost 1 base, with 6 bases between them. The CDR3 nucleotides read TGTGCCAGCTCACCGACTGGGAACACCGGGGAGCTGTTTTTT. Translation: CASSPTGNTGELFF.

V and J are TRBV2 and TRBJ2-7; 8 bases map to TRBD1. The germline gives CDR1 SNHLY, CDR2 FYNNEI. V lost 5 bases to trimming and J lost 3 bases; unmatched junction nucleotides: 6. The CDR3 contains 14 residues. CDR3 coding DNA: TGTGCCAGCAGTTCGGGACAGGTTTACTACGAGCAGTACTTC. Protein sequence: CASSSGQVYYEQYF.

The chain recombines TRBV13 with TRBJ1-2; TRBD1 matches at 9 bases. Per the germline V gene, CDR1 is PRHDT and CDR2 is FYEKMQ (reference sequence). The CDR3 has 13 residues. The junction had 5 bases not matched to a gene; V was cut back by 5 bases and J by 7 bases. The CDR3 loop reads CASSEQGAGGYTF. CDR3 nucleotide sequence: TGTGCCAGCAGCGAACAGGGGGCGGGTGGCTACACCTTC.

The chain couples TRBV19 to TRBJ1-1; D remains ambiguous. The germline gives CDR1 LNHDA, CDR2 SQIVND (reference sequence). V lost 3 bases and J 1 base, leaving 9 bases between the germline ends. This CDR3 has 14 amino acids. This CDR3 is CASSIGQQNTEAFF. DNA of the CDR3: TGTGCCAGTAGTATTGGGCAGCAGAACACTGAAGCTTTCTTT.

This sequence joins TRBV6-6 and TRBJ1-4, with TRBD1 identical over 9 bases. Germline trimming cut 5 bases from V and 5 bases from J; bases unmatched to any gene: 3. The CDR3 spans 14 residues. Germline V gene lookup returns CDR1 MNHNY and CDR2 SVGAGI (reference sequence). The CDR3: CASSAGTGNEKLFF. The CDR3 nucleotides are TGTGCCAGCAGTGCCGGGACAGGGAATGAAAAACTGTTTTTT.

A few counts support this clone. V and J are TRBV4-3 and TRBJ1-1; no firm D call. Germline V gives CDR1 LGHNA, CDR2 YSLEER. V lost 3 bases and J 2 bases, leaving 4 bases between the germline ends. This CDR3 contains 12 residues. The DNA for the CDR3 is TGCGCCAGCAGCCACTTCAACACTGAAGCTTTCTTT. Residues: CASSHFNTEAFF.

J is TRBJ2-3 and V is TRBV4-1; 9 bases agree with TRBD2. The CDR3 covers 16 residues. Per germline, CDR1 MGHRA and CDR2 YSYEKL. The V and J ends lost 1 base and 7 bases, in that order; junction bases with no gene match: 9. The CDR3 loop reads CASSQGFRGGAHTQYF. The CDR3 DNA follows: TGCGCCAGCAGCCAAGGGTTCCGCGGGGGGGCCCATACGCAGTATTTT.

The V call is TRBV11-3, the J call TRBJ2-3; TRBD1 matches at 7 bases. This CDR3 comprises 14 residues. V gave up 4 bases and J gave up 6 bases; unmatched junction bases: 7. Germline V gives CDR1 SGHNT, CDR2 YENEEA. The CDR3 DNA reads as TGTGCCAGCAGCTCCCACAGGGGCAGTGATACGCAGTATTTT. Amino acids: CASSSHRGSDTQYF.

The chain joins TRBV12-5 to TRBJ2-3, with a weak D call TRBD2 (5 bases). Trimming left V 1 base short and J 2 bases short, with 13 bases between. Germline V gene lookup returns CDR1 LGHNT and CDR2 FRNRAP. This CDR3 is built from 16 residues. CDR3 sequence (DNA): TGTGCTAGTGGTTTGGGTAGGACGGACTTCACAGATACGCAGTATTTT. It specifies CASGLGRTDFTDTQYF.

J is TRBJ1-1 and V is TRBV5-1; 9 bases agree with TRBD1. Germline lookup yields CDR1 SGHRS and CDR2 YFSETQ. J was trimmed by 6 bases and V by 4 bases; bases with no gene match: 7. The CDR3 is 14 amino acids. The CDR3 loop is CASSGGTGQSEAFF. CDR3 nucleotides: TGCGCCAGCAGCGGGGGGACAGGGCAATCTGAAGCTTTCTTT.

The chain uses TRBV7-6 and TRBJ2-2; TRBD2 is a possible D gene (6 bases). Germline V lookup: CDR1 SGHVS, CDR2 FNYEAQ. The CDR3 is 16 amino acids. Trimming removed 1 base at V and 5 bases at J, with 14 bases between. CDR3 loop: CASSLDGGVGTGELFF. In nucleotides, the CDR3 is TGTGCCAGCAGCTTAGACGGCGGGGTCGGGACCGGGGAGCTGTTTTTT.

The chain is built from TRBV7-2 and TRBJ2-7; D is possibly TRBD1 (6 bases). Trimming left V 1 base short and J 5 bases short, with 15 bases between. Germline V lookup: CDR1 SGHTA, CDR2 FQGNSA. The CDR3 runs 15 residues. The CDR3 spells CASSLEAGVLDEQYF. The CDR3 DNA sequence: TGTGCCAGCAGCTTAGAGGCAGGGGTTCTAGACGAGCAGTACTTC.

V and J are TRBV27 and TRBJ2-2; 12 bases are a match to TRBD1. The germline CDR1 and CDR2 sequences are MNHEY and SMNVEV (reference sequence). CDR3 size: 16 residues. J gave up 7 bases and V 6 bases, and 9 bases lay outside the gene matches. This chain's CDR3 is CASSFWGTGGLGELFF. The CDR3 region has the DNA TGTGCCAGCAGCTTCTGGGGGACAGGGGGCCTCGGGGAGCTGTTTTTT.

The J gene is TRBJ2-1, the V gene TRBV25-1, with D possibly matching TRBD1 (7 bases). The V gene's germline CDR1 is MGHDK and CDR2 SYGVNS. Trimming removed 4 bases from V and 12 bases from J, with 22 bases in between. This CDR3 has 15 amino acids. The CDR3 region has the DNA TGTGCCAGCAGTGCCCCTCTGGGCCGACAGGGAGGGCAGTTCTTC. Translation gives CASSAPLGRQGGQFF.

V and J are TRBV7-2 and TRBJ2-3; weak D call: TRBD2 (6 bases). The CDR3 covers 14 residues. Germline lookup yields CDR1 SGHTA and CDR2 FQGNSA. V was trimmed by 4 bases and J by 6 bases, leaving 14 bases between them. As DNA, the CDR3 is TGTGCCAGCAGCTCTGTTTTGGGGAGGGATACGCAGTATTTT. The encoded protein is CASSSVLGRDTQYF.

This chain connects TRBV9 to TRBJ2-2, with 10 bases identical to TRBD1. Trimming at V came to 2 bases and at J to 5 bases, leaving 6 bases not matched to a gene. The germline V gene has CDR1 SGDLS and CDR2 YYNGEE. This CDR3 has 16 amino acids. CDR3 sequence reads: CASSVGQGGKTGELFF. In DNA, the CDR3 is TGTGCCAGCAGCGTTGGACAGGGGGGAAAGACCGGGGAGCTGTTTTTT.